Following are 12 T cell receptor beta chains from one sample sequenced in a study of shared clonotypes between healthy human individuals. Method: immunoSEQ multiplex PCR; TCRdb's copy keeps in-frame clones and lacks some. The sample carries about 79,000 clones, about 61% recorded once. The material sequenced was memory CD8+ T cells sorted from blood. Regarding subset: CD45RO+ cells pooled with CCR7-negative TemRA cells. These receptors all stem from a man aged 25 to 40 in good health.

This clone was counted between two and nine times. The chain recombines TRBV5-1 with TRBJ2-5; D unresolved. Germline V gene data show CDR1 as SGHRS and CDR2 as YFSETQ. V was pared by 0 bases and J by 5 bases, with 14 bases between. This CDR3 comprises 15 residues. The CDR3 nucleotides are TGCGCCAGCAGCTTGGAGGCCCCCGGGCAGGAGACCCAGTACTTC. Encoded protein: CASSLEAPGQETQYF.

CDR3 bases: TGCAGCGTTGAGGGGGGTTCGGGTTACAATGAGCAGTTCTTC. It yields the protein CSVEGGSGYNEQFF. V and J are TRBV29-1 and TRBJ2-1; a possible D gene is TRBD2 (6 bases). The CDR3 has 14 residues. The ends were cut back, 3 bases at V and 4 bases at J, with 13 bases in the middle. Germline V gene lookup returns CDR1 SQVTM and CDR2 ANQGSEA.

This rearrangement joins TRBV23-1 to TRBJ2-6; D possibly corresponds to TRBD2 (5 bases). TRBV23-1 is flagged as an ORF with uncertain function. V lost 8 bases, J lost 2 bases, and 22 bases lay in between. This CDR3 is built from 18 residues. The CDR3 sequence: CASRIGRGVPAGANVLTF. DNA of the CDR3: TGCGCCAGCCGCATCGGACGGGGAGTTCCGGCTGGGGCCAACGTCCTGACTTTC.

This chain joins TRBV6-1 and TRBJ2-1; D not certain. The CDR3 has 11 residues. Trimming removed 6 bases at V and 5 bases at J, with 5 bases between. Germline lookup yields CDR1 MNHNS and CDR2 SASEGT. Written as DNA, the CDR3 is TGTGCCAGCAGGGCAAACAATGAGCAGTTCTTC. Protein: CASRANNEQFF.

In this sample, this clone turned up a few times. V is TRBV7-9 and J is TRBJ1-3; 7 bases match TRBD1. With V trimmed by 5 bases and J by 8 bases, 21 bases remained unmatched. The germline V gene encodes CDR1 SEHNR and CDR2 FQNEAQ (reference sequence). The CDR3 contains 18 residues. In nucleotides, the CDR3 is TGTGCCAGCAGCCGATTTCCCTCCGGGACAGACAGCGGACACACCATATATTTT. Its protein is CASSRFPSGTDSGHTIYF.

This clone was detected a few times. The gene calls are TRBV19 and TRBJ2-1; maybe TRBD2 (5 bases). Germline values: CDR1 LNHDA, CDR2 SQIVND (reference sequence). The V gene lost 3 bases and the J gene lost 0 bases, with 9 bases spanning the gap. The CDR3 totals 15 residues. Here the CDR3 DNA reads TGTGCCAGTAGTATGGACTCCTACTCCTACAATGAGCAGTTCTTC. This codes for CASSMDSYSYNEQFF.

By sample share, this clone is medium-sized. The gene calls are TRBV10-1 and TRBJ2-3; possible D gene TRBD2, 5 bases. The CDR3 has 16 amino acids. Germline assignment: CDR1 WNHNN and CDR2 SYGVQD (reference sequence). V lost 2 bases and J 0 bases, leaving 12 bases between the germline ends. The CDR3 region has the DNA TGCGCCAGCAGTGAGACAATTGGGGAGAGCACAGATACGCAGTATTTT. Translation gives CASSETIGESTDTQYF.

V is TRBV6-5 and J is TRBJ1-1; TRBD1 might be the D (6 bases). This CDR3 has 11 residues. Deletions cut 6 bases from V and 6 bases from J, with 8 bases between. CDR1 is MNHEY, CDR2 SVGAGI, per germline. The CDR3 coding sequence is TGTGCCAGCAGGCAGGGGTCTGAAGCTTTCTTT. Translating gives CASRQGSEAFF.

This clone was recorded a few times. The chain uses TRBV2 and TRBJ1-4, with D possibly being TRBD1 (6 bases). V shed 0 bases and J shed 6 bases, with 17 bases lying between them. The CDR3 runs to 17 residues. CDR1 and CDR2 (germline): SNHLY, FYNNEI. CDR3 amino acids: CASSEALIPQGDEKLFF. In DNA, the CDR3 is TGTGCCAGCAGTGAAGCGCTAATTCCACAGGGCGATGAAAAACTGTTTTTT.

The chain is built from TRBV27 and TRBJ2-7; 7 nucleotides agree with TRBD2. Trimming at V came to 6 bases and at J to 2 bases, leaving 16 bases not matched to a gene. The germline CDR1 and CDR2 sequences are MNHEY and SMNVEV (reference sequence). The CDR3 extends over 17 amino acids. The CDR3 sequence: CASSSLFRGDYPYEQYF. For the CDR3, the DNA is TGTGCCAGCAGCTCCCTCTTTCGGGGGGACTATCCCTACGAGCAGTACTTC.

V and J are TRBV5-4 and TRBJ2-7, with a possible D match to TRBD1 (5 bases). Trimming stripped 2 bases from V and 3 bases from J, with 12 bases between. The CDR3 runs 14 residues. CDR1 is SGHNT, CDR2 YYREEE, per germline (reference sequence). DNA of the CDR3: TGTGCCAGCAGCTTCGACACAGGAGACTACGAGCAGTACTTC. This translates into CASSFDTGDYEQYF.

This clone was observed at least ten times. The chain employs TRBV6-5 and TRBJ1-5; D is perhaps TRBD1 (6 bases). CDR1 is MNHEY and CDR2 is SVGAGI in the germline V gene. This CDR3 has 15 residues. V lost 5 bases, J lost 8 bases, and 19 bases lay in between. In DNA, the CDR3 is TGTGCCAGCAGTACTACTAACGGGACACTCAAGCCCCAGCATTTT. It yields the protein CASSTTNGTLKPQHF.